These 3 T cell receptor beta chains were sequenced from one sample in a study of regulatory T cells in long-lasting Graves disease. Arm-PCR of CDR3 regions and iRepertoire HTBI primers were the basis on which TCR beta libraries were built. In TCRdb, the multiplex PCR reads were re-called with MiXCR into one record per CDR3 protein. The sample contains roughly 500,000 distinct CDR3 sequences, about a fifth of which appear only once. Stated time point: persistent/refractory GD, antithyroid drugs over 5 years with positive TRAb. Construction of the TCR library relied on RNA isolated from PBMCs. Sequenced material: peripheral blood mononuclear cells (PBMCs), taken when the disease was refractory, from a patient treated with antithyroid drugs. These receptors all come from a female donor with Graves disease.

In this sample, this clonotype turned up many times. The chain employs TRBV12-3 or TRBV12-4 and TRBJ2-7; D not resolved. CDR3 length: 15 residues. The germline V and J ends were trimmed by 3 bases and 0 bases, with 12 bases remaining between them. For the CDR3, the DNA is TGTGCCAGCAGTTTTGGCCCCAGGAGCTCCTACGAGCAGTACTTC. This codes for CASSFGPRSSYEQYF.

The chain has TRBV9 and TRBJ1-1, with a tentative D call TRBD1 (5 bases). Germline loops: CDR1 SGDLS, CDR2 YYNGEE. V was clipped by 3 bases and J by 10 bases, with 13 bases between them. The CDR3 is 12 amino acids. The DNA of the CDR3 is TGTGCCAGCAGCGGGGGTCGGGACCCAGCTTTCTTT. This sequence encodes CASSGGRDPAFF.

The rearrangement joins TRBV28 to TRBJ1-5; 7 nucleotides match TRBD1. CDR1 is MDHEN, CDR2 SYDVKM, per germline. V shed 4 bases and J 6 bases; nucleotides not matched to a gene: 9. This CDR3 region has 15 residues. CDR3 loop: CASSWRQGRGQPQHF. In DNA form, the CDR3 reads TGTGCCAGCAGTTGGAGACAGGGAAGGGGTCAGCCCCAGCATTTT.